This T cell receptor (beta chain) was identified in a study of blood T cell repertoires in COVID-19. As for the study in general: The origin of the acute and convalescent COVID-19 samples was the United States, Italy and Spain. Nucleic acid was either cDNA or gDNA, and it came from T cells, B-cell-depleted T cells, or PBMCs.

Original handling: Researchers report that nucleated cell counts were estimated from reference gene primer amplification. The data were produced by immunoSEQ multiplex PCR, yet TCRdb's version contains in-frame clones alone and is incomplete. V and J calls and clone size follow that table, whereas D and trimming were derived from the DNA. Counted here are about 140,000 clones, approximately 90% occurring once; the ten biggest clones make up 3.5% to 5.5%. This CDR3 contains 13 residues. V lost 5 bases to trimming and J lost 4 bases; unmatched junction nucleotides: 2. Sequenced input: peripheral blood. V usage is TRBV12-3 or TRBV12-4 and J usage is TRBJ1-3, with 7 bases lining up with TRBD1. The sequence came from a woman in her forties with acute or convalescent COVID-19. CDR3 loop: CASSGTVGNTIYF. In nucleotides, the CDR3 is TGTGCCAGCAGTGGGACAGTCGGAAACACCATATATTTT.